The entry that follows covers one T cell receptor beta chain sequence. Its antigen remains unknown. It was with 60 Vbeta and 13 Jbeta primers that the PCR ran. The repertoire was sequenced with immunoSEQ multiplex PCR; TCRdb's copy has only in-frame clones and lacks some. The sample records some 120,000 clones, more than 60% being singletons. The data were obtained in a study of cytomegalovirus exposure and HLA in healthy donors. Points from the study as a whole: Earlier results showed most TCR beta V segments being productive about 87% or about 30% of the time. Prediction of most subjects' HLA-A and HLA-B alleles by TCR beta sequences was reportedly accurate.

Deletions cut 0 bases from V and 5 bases from J, with 15 bases between. This CDR3 contains 15 residues. Germline loops: CDR1 SGDLS, CDR2 YYNGEE. Material for sequencing was PBMCs. This TCR derives from a woman aged 45-65 years in good health and CMV-seropositive. V usage is TRBV9 and J usage is TRBJ2-7, with D possibly matching TRBD1 (5 bases). CDR3 region: CASSVGEGVRDEQYF. CDR3 sequence (DNA): TGTGCCAGCAGCGTAGGAGAAGGGGTAAGGGACGAGCAGTACTTC.